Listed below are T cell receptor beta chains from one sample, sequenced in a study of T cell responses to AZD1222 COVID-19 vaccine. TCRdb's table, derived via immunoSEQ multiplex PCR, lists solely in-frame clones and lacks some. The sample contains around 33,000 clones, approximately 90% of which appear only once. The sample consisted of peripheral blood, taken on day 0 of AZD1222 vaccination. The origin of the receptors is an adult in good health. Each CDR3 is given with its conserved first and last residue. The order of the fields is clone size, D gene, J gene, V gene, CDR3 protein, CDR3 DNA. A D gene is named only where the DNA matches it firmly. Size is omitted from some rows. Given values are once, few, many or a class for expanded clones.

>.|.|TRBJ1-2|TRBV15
CATSRRDGLNYGYTF
TGTGCCACCAGCAGGCGGGACGGACTAAACTATGGCTACACCTTC
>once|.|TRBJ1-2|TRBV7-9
CASSLEGDRHYGYTF
TGTGCCAGCAGCTTAGAGGGTGACAGGCACTATGGCTACACCTTC
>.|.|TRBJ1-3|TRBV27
CASRETGLIGNTIYF
TGTGCCAGCCGAGAGACAGGACTGATTGGAAACACCATATATTTT
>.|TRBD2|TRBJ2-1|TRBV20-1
CSASPASGRGEQFF
TGCAGTGCTAGTCCGGCTAGCGGAAGGGGTGAGCAGTTCTTC
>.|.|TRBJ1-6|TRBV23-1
CASSPLNRVSPLHF
TGCGCCAGCAGTCCCTTAAACAGGGTTTCACCCCTCCACTTT
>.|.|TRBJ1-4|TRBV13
CASSLGGLGSVGKLFF
TGTGCCAGCAGCTTAGGAGGGCTGGGATCGGTAGGAAAACTGTTTTTT
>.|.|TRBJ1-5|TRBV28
CASSGFLGSEPQHF
TGTGCCAGCAGTGGCTTTCTCGGTTCCGAGCCCCAGCATTTT
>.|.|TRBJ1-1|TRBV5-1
CASSPRPDMNTEAFF
TGCGCCAGCAGCCCCCGACCGGATATGAACACTGAAGCTTTCTTT
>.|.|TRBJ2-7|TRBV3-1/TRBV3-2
CASSQQRRSYEQYF
TGTGCCAGCAGTCAACAACGGCGCTCCTACGAGCAGTACTTC
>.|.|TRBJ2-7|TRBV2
CASVAGNSIPYEQYF
TGTGCCAGCGTTGCAGGGAACTCCATCCCCTACGAGCAGTACTTC
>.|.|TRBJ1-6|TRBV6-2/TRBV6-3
CASSRPGTLNSPLHF
TGTGCCAGCAGTAGGCCGGGGACCCTAAATTCACCCCTCCACTTT
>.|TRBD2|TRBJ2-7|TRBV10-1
CASSEVAGVSEQYF
TGCGCCAGCAGTGAGGTAGCGGGGGTTAGCGAGCAGTACTTC
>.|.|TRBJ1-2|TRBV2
CASSVDGGLSYTF
TGTGCCAGCAGTGTTGACGGGGGTTTAAGCTACACCTTC
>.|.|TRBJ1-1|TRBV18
CASSPLEQPRGAFF
TGTGCCAGCTCACCACTCGAACAGCCTAGAGGAGCTTTCTTT
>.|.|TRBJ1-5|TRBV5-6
CASSLSGSQPQHF
TGTGCCAGCAGCTTGTCGGGGAGTCAGCCCCAGCATTTT
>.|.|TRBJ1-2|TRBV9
CASSVATAGPNYGYTF
TGTGCCAGCAGCGTAGCTACGGCAGGGCCTAACTATGGCTACACCTTC
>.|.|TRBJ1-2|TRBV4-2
CASSQGSGGGLGYTF
TGTGCCAGCAGCCAAGGCTCCGGGGGCGGTCTTGGCTACACCTTC
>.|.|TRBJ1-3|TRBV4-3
CASSPRPNSGNTIYF
TGCGCCAGCAGCCCCCGCCCGAACTCTGGAAACACCATATATTTT
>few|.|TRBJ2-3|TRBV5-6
CASSLGGRVSTDTQYF
TGTGCCAGCAGCTTGGGGGGCAGGGTGAGCACAGATACGCAGTATTTT
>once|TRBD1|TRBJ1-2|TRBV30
CAWSVARTGGYGYTF
TGTGCCTGGAGCGTAGCCCGGACAGGGGGCTACGGCTACACCTTC
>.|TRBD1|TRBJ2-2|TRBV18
CASSLGQLNTGELFF
TGTGCCAGCTCACTGGGACAGCTGAACACCGGGGAGCTGTTTTTT
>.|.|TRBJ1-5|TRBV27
CASRPPGFNQPQHF
TGTGCCAGCAGGCCACCGGGGTTCAATCAGCCCCAGCATTTT